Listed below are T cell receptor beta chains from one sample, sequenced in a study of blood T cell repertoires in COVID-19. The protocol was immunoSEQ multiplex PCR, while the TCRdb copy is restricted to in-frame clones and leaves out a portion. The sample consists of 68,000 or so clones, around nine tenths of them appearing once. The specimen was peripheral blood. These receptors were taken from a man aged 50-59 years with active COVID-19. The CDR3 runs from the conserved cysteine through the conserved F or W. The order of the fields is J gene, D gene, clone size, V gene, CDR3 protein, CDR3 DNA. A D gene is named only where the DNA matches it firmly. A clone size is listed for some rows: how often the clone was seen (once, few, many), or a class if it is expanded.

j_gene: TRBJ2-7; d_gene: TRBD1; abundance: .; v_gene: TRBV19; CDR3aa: CASSITGDSYEQYF; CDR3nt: TGTGCCAGTAGTATTACAGGGGACTCCTACGAGCAGTACTTC
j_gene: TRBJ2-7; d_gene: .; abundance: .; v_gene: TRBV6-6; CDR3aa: CASRPRGDYEQYF; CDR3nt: TGTGCCAGCAGACCAAGGGGTGACTACGAGCAGTACTTC
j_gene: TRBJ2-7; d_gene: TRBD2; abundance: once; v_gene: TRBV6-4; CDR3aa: CASSEFTGGGSHEQYF; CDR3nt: TGTGCCAGCAGTGAATTTACGGGAGGGGGTTCCCACGAGCAGTACTTC
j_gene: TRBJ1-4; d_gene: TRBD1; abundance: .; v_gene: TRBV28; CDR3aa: CASSPGQALNEKLFF; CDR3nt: TGTGCCAGCAGCCCTGGACAGGCACTGAATGAAAAACTGTTTTTT
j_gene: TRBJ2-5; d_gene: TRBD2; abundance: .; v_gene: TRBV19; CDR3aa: CASSIGEPGGRETQYF; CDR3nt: TGTGCCAGTAGTATAGGAGAGCCGGGGGGAAGGGAGACCCAGTACTTC
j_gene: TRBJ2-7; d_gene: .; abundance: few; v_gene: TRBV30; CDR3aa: CAWSLTGYEQYF; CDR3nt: TGTGCCTGGAGTCTTACAGGCTACGAGCAGTACTTC
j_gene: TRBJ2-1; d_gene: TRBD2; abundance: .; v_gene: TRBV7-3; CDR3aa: CASSLESGGAGEQFF; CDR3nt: TGTGCCAGCAGCTTAGAAAGCGGGGGGGCAGGTGAGCAGTTCTTC
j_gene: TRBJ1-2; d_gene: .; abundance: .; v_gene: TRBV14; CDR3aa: CASSQVPGGYTF; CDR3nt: TGTGCCAGCAGCCAAGTCCCGGGTGGCTACACCTTC
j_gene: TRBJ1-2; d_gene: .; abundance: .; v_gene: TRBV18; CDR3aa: CASSPGLPNYGYTF; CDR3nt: TGTGCCAGCTCACCGGGACTCCCTAACTATGGCTACACCTTC
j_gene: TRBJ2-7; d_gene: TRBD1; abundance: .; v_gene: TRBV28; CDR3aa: CASSPTGGTGGDYEQYF; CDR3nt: TGTGCCAGCAGTCCCACTGGGGGGACAGGGGGCGACTACGAGCAGTACTTC
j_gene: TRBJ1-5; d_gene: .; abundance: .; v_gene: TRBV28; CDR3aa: CASSLISHNQPQHF; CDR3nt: TGTGCCAGCAGTTTAATTAGTCACAATCAGCCCCAGCATTTT
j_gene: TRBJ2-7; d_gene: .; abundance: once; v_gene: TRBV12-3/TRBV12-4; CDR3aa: CASSLIAYEQYF; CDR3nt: TGTGCCAGCAGTTTAATAGCCTACGAGCAGTACTTC
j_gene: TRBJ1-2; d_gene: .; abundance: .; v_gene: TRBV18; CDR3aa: CASSTGDYGYTF; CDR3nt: TGTGCCAGCTCCACGGGTGACTATGGCTACACCTTC
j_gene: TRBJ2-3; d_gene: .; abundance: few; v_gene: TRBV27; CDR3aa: CASSTSSSTDTQYF; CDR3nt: TGTGCCAGCAGTACTAGCTCAAGCACAGATACGCAGTATTTT
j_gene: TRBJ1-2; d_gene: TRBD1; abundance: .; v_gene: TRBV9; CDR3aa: CASSVGDSLYGYTF; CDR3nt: TGTGCCAGCAGCGTAGGGGACAGCCTCTATGGCTACACCTTC
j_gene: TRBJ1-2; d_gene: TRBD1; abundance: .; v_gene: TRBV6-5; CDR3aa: CASRRQGGYTF; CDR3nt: TGTGCCAGCAGACGACAGGGCGGCTACACCTTC
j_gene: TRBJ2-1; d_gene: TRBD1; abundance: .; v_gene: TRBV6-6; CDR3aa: CASSRPSTGTGYNEQFF; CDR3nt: TGTGCCAGCAGTCGACCCTCGACCGGGACAGGGTACAATGAGCAGTTCTTC
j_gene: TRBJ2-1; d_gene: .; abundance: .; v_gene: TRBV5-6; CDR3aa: CASSFKLYNEQFF; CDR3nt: TGTGCCAGCAGCTTTAAGCTCTACAATGAGCAGTTCTTC
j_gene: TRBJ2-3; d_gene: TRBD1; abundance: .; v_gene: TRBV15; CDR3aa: CATLNTGTGGDTQYF; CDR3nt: TGTGCCACCCTAAATACCGGGACAGGGGGGGATACGCAGTATTTT
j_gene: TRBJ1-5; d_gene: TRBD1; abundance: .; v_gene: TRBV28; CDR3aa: CASRSDRGRNQPQHF; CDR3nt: TGTGCCAGCAGGTCGGACAGGGGGCGGAATCAGCCCCAGCATTTT
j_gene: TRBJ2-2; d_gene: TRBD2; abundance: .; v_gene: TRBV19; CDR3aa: CASNGLAGTGELFF; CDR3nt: TGTGCCAGCAATGGACTAGCGGGGACCGGGGAGCTGTTTTTT
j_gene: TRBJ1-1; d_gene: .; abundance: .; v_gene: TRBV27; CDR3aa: CASSGTPGTEAFF; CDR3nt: TGTGCCAGCAGCGGGACTCCCGGCACTGAAGCTTTCTTT
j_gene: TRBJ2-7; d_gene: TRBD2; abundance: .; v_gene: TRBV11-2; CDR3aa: CASSLGGGSYEQYF; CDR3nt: TGTGCCAGCAGCTTAGGGGGGGGCTCCTACGAGCAGTACTTC
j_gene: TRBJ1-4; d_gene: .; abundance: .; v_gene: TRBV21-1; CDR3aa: CASSKANRVSTNEKLFF; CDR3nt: TGTGCCAGCAGCAAAGCGAACAGGGTCTCAACTAATGAAAAACTGTTTTTT
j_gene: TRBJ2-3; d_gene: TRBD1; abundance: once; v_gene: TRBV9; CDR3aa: CASSGAGQVLTDTQYF; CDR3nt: TGTGCCAGCAGCGGGGCGGGACAGGTTCTCACAGATACGCAGTATTTT
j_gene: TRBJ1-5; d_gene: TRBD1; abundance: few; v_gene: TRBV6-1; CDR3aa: CASSATTGEGNQPQHF; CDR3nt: TGTGCCAGCAGTGCCACTACAGGGGAGGGCAATCAGCCCCAGCATTTT
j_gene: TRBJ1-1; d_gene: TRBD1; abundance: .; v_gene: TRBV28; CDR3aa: CATQGAVNTEAFF; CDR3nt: TGTGCCACCCAGGGGGCGGTGAACACTGAAGCTTTCTTT
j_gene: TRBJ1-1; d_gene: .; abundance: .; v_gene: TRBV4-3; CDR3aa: CASSQRTTLPTEAFF; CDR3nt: TGCGCCAGCAGCCAACGGACAACTTTGCCCACTGAAGCTTTCTTT
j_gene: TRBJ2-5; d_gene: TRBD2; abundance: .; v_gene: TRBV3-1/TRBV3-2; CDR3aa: CASSRGLAEQETQYF; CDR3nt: TGTGCCAGCAGCCGCGGACTAGCGGAGCAAGAGACCCAGTACTTC
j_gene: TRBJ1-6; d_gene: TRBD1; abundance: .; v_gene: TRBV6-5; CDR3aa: CASSYSNRGTNSPLHF; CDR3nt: TGTGCCAGCAGTTACTCGAACAGGGGGACCAATTCACCCCTCCACTTT
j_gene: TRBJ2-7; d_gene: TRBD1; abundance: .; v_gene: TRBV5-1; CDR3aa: CASSWGQGHSYEQYF; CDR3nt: TGCGCCAGCAGCTGGGGACAGGGCCACTCCTACGAGCAGTACTTC
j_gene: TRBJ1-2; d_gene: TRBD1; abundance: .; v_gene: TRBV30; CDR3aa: CAGGGAVLYGYTF; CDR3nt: TGTGCCGGAGGGGGCGCCGTCCTCTATGGCTACACCTTC
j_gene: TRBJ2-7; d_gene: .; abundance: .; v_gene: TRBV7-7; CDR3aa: CASSLARGDLYEQYF; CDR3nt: TGTGCTAGCAGCTTAGCCAGGGGGGATTTATACGAGCAGTACTTC
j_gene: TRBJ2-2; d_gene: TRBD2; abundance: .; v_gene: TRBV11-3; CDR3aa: CASSSSGTTPGELFF; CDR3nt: TGTGCCAGCAGCTCATCCGGGACTACTCCCGGGGAGCTGTTTTTT
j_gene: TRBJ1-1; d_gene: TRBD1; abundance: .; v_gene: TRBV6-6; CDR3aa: CASSRGIWDRLTEAFF; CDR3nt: TGTGCCAGCAGCAGGGGAATTTGGGACAGGCTTACTGAAGCTTTCTTT
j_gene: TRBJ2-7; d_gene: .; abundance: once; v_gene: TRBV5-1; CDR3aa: CASSLAQGPGNEQYF; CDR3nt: TGCGCCAGCAGCTTGGCCCAAGGTCCGGGGAACGAGCAGTACTTC